This TCR beta chain is from a study of blood T cell repertoires in COVID-19. About the study: Spain, Italy and the United States supplied samples that represented acute and convalescent COVID-19. T cells, B-cell-depleted T cells, or PBMCs supplied cDNA or gDNA.

Authors' analysis steps: How many nucleated cells were present was estimated from reference gene primer amplification. TCRdb keeps only in-frame clones here, not all; method: immunoSEQ multiplex PCR. V and J calls and clone size are those listed in that table; D and trimming were worked out from the DNA. The sample holds more than 95,000 clones; approximately 80% are singletons and the top ten take 4% to 5.5%. The sample was peripheral blood. The TCR originated in a man aged 60 to 75 with acute or convalescent COVID-19.

CDR3 in amino acids: CAIRGQADSPLHF. Here the CDR3 DNA reads TGTGCCATCAGAGGACAGGCTGATTCACCCCTCCACTTT. V usage is TRBV10-3 and J usage is TRBJ1-6; 7 bases align to TRBD1. After removal of 6 bases from V and 8 bases from J, the junction contained 4 bases not matched to a gene. This CDR3 spans 13 amino acids. Per the germline V gene, CDR1 is ENHRY and CDR2 is SYGVKD.